A selection of T cell receptor beta chains follows, all from one sample in a study of T cells in localized non-small cell lung cancer. Assay: immunoSEQ multiplex PCR; the TCRdb copy retains only in-frame clones and omits some. The sample contains about 36,000 clones, around nine tenths of which appear only once. The sample was peripheral blood, taken before any cancer treatment. These receptors all stem from a woman aged 40-69 years with stage I lung adenocarcinoma. Each CDR3 is given with its conserved first and last residue. The order of the fields is J gene, V gene, CDR3 protein.

>TRBJ2-2|TRBV7-2
CASSFSGNTGELFF
>TRBJ1-3|TRBV6-1
CASSEVAYSGNTIYF
>TRBJ1-5|TRBV5-6
CASSRLDQPQHF
>TRBJ1-2|TRBV28
CASFSTFGAHGYTF
>TRBJ1-4|TRBV7-2
CASSQGWGTVREKLFF
>TRBJ2-7|TRBV29-1
CSVYEGWEQYF
>TRBJ2-7|TRBV5-1
CASSPRQGVEQYF
>TRBJ2-5|TRBV2
CASSDLGPTQAGTQYF
>TRBJ2-1|TRBV5-1
CASSFGSGGAREQFF
>TRBJ1-1|TRBV28
CASSLIATEAFF
>TRBJ2-7|TRBV9
CASSVEVGYEQYF
>TRBJ2-5|TRBV2
CASRRQGTQETQYF
>TRBJ2-3|TRBV19
CASGERGVRHTQYF
>TRBJ1-5|TRBV5-1
CASSPSGQGENPQHF
>TRBJ1-5|TRBV5-6
CASSLLGGYSNQPQHF
>TRBJ1-4|TRBV28
CASNRPDRDEKLFF
>TRBJ1-2|TRBV5-5
CASSPFSGQSASYGYTF
>TRBJ2-7|TRBV28
CATFSGGAYEQYF
>TRBJ1-2|TRBV28
CASMGAGGYTF
>TRBJ2-7|TRBV11-2
CASSLDRNRRYEQYF
>TRBJ1-1|TRBV9
CASSPRSAGTEAFF
>TRBJ2-3|TRBV7-3
CASSLTYGDTQYF